A selection of T cell receptor beta chains follows, all from one sample in a study of shared T cell receptors in the human thymus. This table comes from immunoSEQ multiplex PCR, and its TCRdb copy is limited to in-frame clones, with some not included. The profile shows roughly 660,000 clones, approximately 87% of them singletons. These data were likewise used in another study, on human thymus T cells.

Sample: thymocytes. The receptors here all came from a boy younger than two with a congenital heart defect. The CDR3 runs from the conserved cysteine through the conserved F or W. D genes are given only for firm matches. The listing skips clone size in some rows; elsewhere it reads once, few, many or a size class.

TRBV6-1	TRBJ2-2	-	-	TGTGCCAGCAGTGAAGGGCAGGGGTGGGCTGGGGAGCTGTTTTTT	CASSEGQGWAGELFF
TRBV13	TRBJ2-6	-	-	TGTGCCAGCAGCCCCGAGTGCTCTGGGGCCAACGTCCTGACTTTC	CASSPECSGANVLTF
TRBV11-3	TRBJ2-7	once	-	TGTGCCAGCAGCTTCGGACAGAACTACGAGCAGTACTTC	CASSFGQNYEQYF
TRBV28	TRBJ2-3	-	TRBD2	TGTGCCAGCAGTTTAGTGGGACTAGCGGGAGGGGTGAGCACAGATACGCAGTATTTT	CASSLVGLAGGVSTDTQYF
TRBV27	TRBJ2-2	-	TRBD2	TGTGCCAGCAGTCTCGGACTAGCGGGAAAGTTATCCGGGGAGCTGTTTTTT	CASSLGLAGKLSGELFF
TRBV18	TRBJ1-2	-	-	TGTGCCAGCTCACCGCTCACAGGGCTCCTCACTAACTATGGCTACACCTTC	CASSPLTGLLTNYGYTF
TRBV2	TRBJ1-1	-	TRBD1	TGTGCCAGGGCGGGACAGGGATACACTGAAGCTTTCTTT	CARAGQGYTEAFF
TRBV15	TRBJ2-3	-	TRBD2	TGTGCCACCAGCAGAGTGCGTGGGGGAGGGCCCACAGATACGCAGTATTTT	CATSRVRGGGPTDTQYF
TRBV18	TRBJ2-3	-	TRBD2	TGTGCCAGCTCACCACTGCCCAGGGCCCCTTCTAGCGGGGCCAGCACAGATACGCAGTATTTT	CASSPLPRAPSSGASTDTQYF
TRBV2	TRBJ1-1	-	TRBD1	TGTGCCAGCAGGGGAAGACAGGGGGGAGAAGCTTTCTTT	CASRGRQGGEAFF
TRBV30	TRBJ2-1	-	TRBD2	TGTGCCTGGAGTAGGACAGGTCCGTGGACTAGCGGGAGGGATTTCCCCAATGATGAGCAGTTCTTC	CAWSRTGPWTSGRDFPNDEQFF
TRBV12-5	TRBJ1-3	few	-	TGTGCTAGTGGTTTGGTAACGGTTCGCTCTGGAAACACCATATATTTT	CASGLVTVRSGNTIYF
TRBV4-1	TRBJ2-1	-	TRBD2	TGCGCCAGCAGCCAAGTCCTGACTAGCGGGAGACAGTTCTTC	CASSQVLTSGRQFF
TRBV11-2	TRBJ2-2	-	TRBD2	TGTGCCAGCAGCGTAGGGACTAGCGGGAGGGCGGTGGACACCGGGGAGCTGTTTTTT	CASSVGTSGRAVDTGELFF
TRBV12-5	TRBJ2-7	-	TRBD2	TGTGCTAGTGGTTTGCCGAGCGGGGGCAGGTCCTACGAGCAGTACTTC	CASGLPSGGRSYEQYF
TRBV28	TRBJ2-2	-	-	TGTGCCAGCAGTCCGAGGGGGACCGGGGAGCTGTTTTTT	CASSPRGTGELFF
TRBV25-1	TRBJ1-2	few	TRBD1	TGTGCCAGTCAAGGGACAGGGGGCGGTTATGGCTACACCTTC	CASQGTGGGYGYTF
TRBV30	TRBJ2-7	-	TRBD2	TGTGCCTGGAGGGGCGAGACTAGCGTCTACGAGCAGTACTTC	CAWRGETSVYEQYF
TRBV7-8	TRBJ1-5	few	TRBD1	TGTGCCAGCAGCTTTGCCCCTTCCTACAGGGGTACCAATCAGCCCCAGCATTTT	CASSFAPSYRGTNQPQHF
TRBV5-4	TRBJ2-3	-	TRBD2	TGTGCCAGCAGCTTGGGCCCCACTAGCGGAGACACAGATACGCAGTATTTT	CASSLGPTSGDTDTQYF
TRBV11-3	TRBJ1-1	-	-	TGTGCCAGCAGCTTAGATCGGACAGACACTGAAGCTTTCTTT	CASSLDRTDTEAFF
TRBV7-4	TRBJ2-1	-	TRBD1	TGTGCCAGCAGCTCCCCGGACAGGCTGTACTACAATGAGCAGTTCTTC	CASSSPDRLYYNEQFF
TRBV10-3	TRBJ2-7	once	TRBD2	TGTGCCATCAGTGAGGGTCCTAGCGGGTCGCCCTACGAGCAGTACTTC	CAISEGPSGSPYEQYF